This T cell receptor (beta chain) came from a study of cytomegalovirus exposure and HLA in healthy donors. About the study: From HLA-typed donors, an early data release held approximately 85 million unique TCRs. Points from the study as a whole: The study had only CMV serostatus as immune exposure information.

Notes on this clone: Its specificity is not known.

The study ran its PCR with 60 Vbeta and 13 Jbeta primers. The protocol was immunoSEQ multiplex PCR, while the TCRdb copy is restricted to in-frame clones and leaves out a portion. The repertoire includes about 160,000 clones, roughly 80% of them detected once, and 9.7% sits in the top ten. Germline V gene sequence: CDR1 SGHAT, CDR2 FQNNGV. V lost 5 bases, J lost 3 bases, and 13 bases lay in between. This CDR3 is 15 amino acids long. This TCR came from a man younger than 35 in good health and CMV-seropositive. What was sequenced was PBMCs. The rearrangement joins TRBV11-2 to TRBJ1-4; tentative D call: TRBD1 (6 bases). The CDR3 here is CASSPWTVANEKLFF. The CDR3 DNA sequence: TGTGCCAGCAGCCCATGGACAGTGGCTAATGAAAAACTGTTTTTT. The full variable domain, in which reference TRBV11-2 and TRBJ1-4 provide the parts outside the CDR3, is EAGVAQSPRYKIIEKRQSVAFWCNPISGHATLYWYQQILGQGPKLLIQFQNNGVVDDSQLPKDRFSAERLKGVDSTLKIQPAKLEDSAVYLCASSPWTVANEKLFFGSGTQLSVL.